The rows below give T cell receptor beta chains drawn from one sample of a study of blood T cell repertoires in COVID-19. Sequenced by immunoSEQ multiplex PCR; TCRdb stores in-frame clones only, minus some. Seen here are some 250,000 clones, roughly 86% observed once, and the top ten hold more than 6.5%. Sequences were obtained from peripheral blood. The receptors were sampled from a woman in her seventies with active or convalescent COVID-19. Each CDR3 is given with its conserved first and last residue. The D gene is left open where the match is weak. Clone size is shown for a subset of rows, as once, few, many or a class of expanded clone.

D gene,CDR3 length,V gene,J gene,clone size,CDR3 protein,CDR3 DNA
-,13,TRBV9,TRBJ2-7,-,CASSVGQQDEQYF,TGTGCCAGCAGCGTAGGACAGCAAGACGAGCAGTACTTC
-,14,TRBV5-1,TRBJ1-1,-,CASSQNGGNTEAFF,TGCGCCAGCAGCCAAAACGGCGGGAACACTGAAGCTTTCTTT
TRBD2,14,TRBV3-1/TRBV3-2,TRBJ2-5,-,CASRYSGVMETQYF,TGTGCCAGCAGGTATAGCGGGGTCATGGAGACCCAGTACTTC
-,12,TRBV25-1,TRBJ2-3,-,CASSAKPDTQYF,TGTGCCAGCAGTGCGAAGCCAGATACGCAGTATTTT
TRBD1,13,TRBV5-1,TRBJ1-1,-,CASSLEGQGSAFF,TGCGCCAGCAGCTTGGAAGGACAGGGGTCCGCTTTCTTT
TRBD1,15,TRBV19,TRBJ1-3,-,CASTQGQVSGNTIYF,TGTGCCAGTACGCAGGGACAGGTCTCTGGAAACACCATATATTTT
-,13,TRBV27,TRBJ1-5,-,CASSWTDNQPQHF,TGTGCCAGCAGTTGGACAGATAATCAGCCCCAGCATTTT
-,16,TRBV9,TRBJ1-4,-,CASSVEQGATNEKLFF,TGTGCCAGCAGCGTAGAACAGGGTGCAACTAATGAAAAACTGTTTTTT
-,14,TRBV5-1,TRBJ2-3,-,CASSLAGVFDTQYF,TGCGCCAGCAGCTTGGCGGGGGTCTTCGATACGCAGTATTTT
-,14,TRBV6-5,TRBJ1-5,-,CASIPPQGGQPQHF,TGTGCCAGCATCCCCCCCCAGGGAGGGCAGCCCCAGCATTTT
-,16,TRBV2,TRBJ1-5,-,CASSVISTGGNQPQHF,TGTGCCAGCAGTGTAATTAGTACGGGGGGCAATCAGCCCCAGCATTTT
-,13,TRBV11-2,TRBJ1-6,-,CASRTIRYSPLHF,TGTGCCAGCAGGACAATCAGGTATTCACCCCTCCACTTT
-,15,TRBV7-8,TRBJ1-3,few,CASSLGDSRGNTIYF,TGTGCCAGCAGCTTAGGGGACTCGAGGGGAAACACCATATATTTT
-,15,TRBV7-2,TRBJ2-5,-,CASSLDGKNQETQYF,TGTGCCAGCAGCTTAGACGGGAAGAACCAAGAGACCCAGTACTTC
TRBD1,17,TRBV6-2/TRBV6-3,TRBJ2-7,-,CASSYRTTGALRREQYF,TGTGCCAGCAGTTACCGCACGACAGGGGCCCTTCGGAGGGAGCAGTACTTC
-,14,TRBV6-5,TRBJ2-7,-,CASTPGATSYEQYF,TGTGCCAGCACGCCAGGGGCTACCTCCTACGAGCAGTACTTC
-,16,TRBV7-8,TRBJ1-5,-,CASSLGQGPGGQPQHF,TGTGCCAGCAGCTTAGGGCAGGGGCCCGGGGGGCAGCCCCAGCATTTT
-,12,TRBV6-2/TRBV6-3,TRBJ1-1,once,CASSTGHPEAFF,TGTGCCAGCAGTACGGGACATCCGGAAGCTTTCTTT
TRBD1,16,TRBV10-1,TRBJ1-2,-,CASIRIGGWRRYGYTF,TGCGCCAGCATACGAATAGGGGGCTGGCGTAGGTATGGCTACACCTTC
-,12,TRBV6-5,TRBJ2-7,-,CASFGLSYEQYF,TGTGCCTCCTTTGGCCTCTCCTACGAGCAGTACTTC
-,13,TRBV20-1,TRBJ1-2,-,CSASRTNLDGYTF,TGCAGTGCTAGTCGGACAAATCTTGATGGCTACACCTTC
-,13,TRBV7-2,TRBJ1-4,-,CASSPNGGEKLFF,TGTGCCAGCAGCCCTAACGGGGGGGAAAAACTGTTTTTT
TRBD1,13,TRBV7-2,TRBJ2-7,-,CASSWGQSYEQYF,TGTGCCAGCAGCTGGGGACAGAGCTACGAGCAGTACTTC
-,14,TRBV3-1/TRBV3-2,TRBJ2-2,-,CASSQVGQGRELFF,TGTGCCAGCAGCCAAGTTGGGCAGGGGAGGGAGCTGTTTTTT
TRBD2,16,TRBV6-6,TRBJ2-5,-,CASSGTSGVIQETQYF,TGTGCCAGCAGTGGGACTAGCGGGGTGATTCAAGAGACCCAGTACTTC
-,15,TRBV9,TRBJ2-4,-,CASSPDGGAKNIQYF,TGTGCCAGCAGCCCTGATGGAGGTGCCAAAAACATTCAGTACTTC
TRBD1,15,TRBV11-2,TRBJ1-2,-,CASSLQGQGGSGYTF,TGTGCCAGCAGCTTACAAGGACAGGGGGGCTCTGGCTACACCTTC
-,12,TRBV3-1/TRBV3-2,TRBJ1-1,few,CASDSGAGGAFF,TGTGCCAGCGACTCAGGGGCGGGGGGAGCTTTCTTT
-,14,TRBV7-2,TRBJ2-2,-,CASSLWQGTGELFF,TGTGCCAGCAGCTTATGGCAGGGAACCGGGGAGCTGTTTTTT
-,14,TRBV5-4,TRBJ2-1,-,CASSPQRAMNEQFF,TGTGCCAGCAGCCCTCAGCGGGCTATGAATGAGCAGTTCTTC
TRBD2,14,TRBV10-2,TRBJ2-1,-,CASTGLAGDYEQFF,TGCGCCAGCACTGGACTAGCGGGGGACTATGAGCAGTTCTTC
-,17,TRBV19,TRBJ1-1,-,CASSIVRQGPLNAEAFF,TGTGCCAGTAGTATAGTTAGGCAGGGGCCCTTGAACGCTGAAGCTTTCTTT
-,12,TRBV2,TRBJ1-2,-,CASTRRVFHYTF,TGTGCCAGCACGCGCAGGGTCTTCCACTACACCTTC
TRBD1,16,TRBV4-3,TRBJ1-6,few,CASSQVGQGQNSPLHF,TGCGCCAGCAGCCAAGTGGGACAGGGGCAGAATTCACCCCTCCACTTT
TRBD2,18,TRBV27,TRBJ2-7,-,CASSLSPLGSGGAYEQYF,TGTGCCAGCAGTTTATCCCCCCTGGGGAGCGGGGGGGCCTACGAGCAGTACTTC
-,14,TRBV19,TRBJ1-4,-,CASRMGRDNEKLFF,TGTGCCAGTAGAATGGGCAGAGACAATGAAAAACTGTTTTTT
TRBD1,14,TRBV7-3,TRBJ1-6,-,CASSLTSGQGPLHF,TGTGCCAGCAGCTTAACGTCGGGACAGGGTCCCCTCCACTTT
-,13,TRBV6-5,TRBJ1-1,-,CASSYNRNTEAFF,TGTGCCAGCAGCTATAACAGGAACACTGAAGCTTTCTTT
-,18,TRBV4-2,TRBJ2-7,-,CASSQEGNTGRVGYEQYF,TGTGCCAGCAGCCAAGAGGGGAATACAGGCAGGGTAGGATACGAGCAGTACTTC
-,13,TRBV19,TRBJ2-4,-,CASSMQQGNIQYF,TGTGCCAGTAGTATGCAACAGGGAAACATTCAGTACTTC
-,11,TRBV6-5,TRBJ1-1,-,CASRPGVEAFF,TGTGCCAGCAGACCAGGGGTTGAGGCTTTCTTT
-,16,TRBV7-2,TRBJ2-2,-,CASSSLLRGRDGELFF,TGTGCCAGCAGCTCACTCCTTAGGGGGCGGGACGGGGAGCTGTTTTTT
-,15,TRBV7-9,TRBJ1-1,-,CASSLALAQNTEAFF,TGTGCCAGCAGCTTAGCATTGGCCCAGAACACTGAAGCTTTCTTT
-,12,TRBV24-1,TRBJ1-5,-,CATSGGAEPQHF,TGTGCCACCAGTGGGGGAGCGGAGCCCCAGCATTTT
-,11,TRBV29-1,TRBJ2-5,-,CSVRGAGTQYF,TGCAGCGTTCGGGGGGCCGGGACCCAGTACTTC
-,14,TRBV2,TRBJ1-4,-,CASRTIRSLGKLFF,TGTGCCAGCAGGACCATCCGGAGCTTGGGAAAACTGTTTTTT
TRBD1,16,TRBV6-5,TRBJ1-4,-,CASSLGQGPLNEKLFF,TGTGCCAGCAGTTTGGGACAGGGCCCACTTAATGAAAAACTGTTTTTT
TRBD1,13,TRBV10-1,TRBJ1-5,-,CATSQGNNQPQHF,TGCGCCACTTCACAGGGGAACAATCAGCCCCAGCATTTT
TRBD2,15,TRBV4-3,TRBJ2-7,-,CASSQDRGGRYEQYF,TGCGCCAGCAGCCAAGACAGGGGCGGGAGGTACGAGCAGTACTTC
-,13,TRBV5-4,TRBJ1-5,few,CASSLAGDQPQHF,TGTGCCAGCAGCTTGGCCGGGGATCAGCCCCAGCATTTT
TRBD1,13,TRBV15,TRBJ1-3,few,CATSTGGGNTIYF,TGTGCCACCAGCACAGGGGGCGGAAACACCATATATTTT
TRBD1,14,TRBV9,TRBJ1-1,-,CASSAVMTGVEAFF,TGTGCCAGCAGCGCCGTTATGACAGGGGTCGAAGCTTTCTTT